This T cell receptor beta chain stems from a study of blood T cell repertoires in COVID-19. As for the study in general: Nucleic acid was either cDNA or gDNA, and it came from T cells, B-cell-depleted T cells, or PBMCs.

Patients from Seattle were sampled longitudinally, starting during active infection. Original processing methods: Counts of nucleated cells, estimated from reference gene primer amplification, were obtained. The data were produced by immunoSEQ multiplex PCR, yet TCRdb's version contains in-frame clones alone and is incomplete. V, J and clone size reflect that table, while D and trimming were determined from the DNA. The sample records 150,000 to 200,000 clones, around 85% being singletons. Germline V CDR1 and CDR2: MNHEY, SVGAGI. With 6 bases removed from V and 0 bases from J, the gap between germline ends came to 14 bases. The length of the CDR3 is 15 residues.

The sequence came from a woman aged 60-70 years with COVID-19, enrolled during active disease. The gene calls are TRBV6-5 and TRBJ1-2; D unclear. Sequenced: peripheral blood. In nucleotides, the CDR3 is TGTGCCAGCAGCTTTGCGTCCGGAGCTAACTATGGCTACACCTTC. Its protein product is CASSFASGANYGYTF.